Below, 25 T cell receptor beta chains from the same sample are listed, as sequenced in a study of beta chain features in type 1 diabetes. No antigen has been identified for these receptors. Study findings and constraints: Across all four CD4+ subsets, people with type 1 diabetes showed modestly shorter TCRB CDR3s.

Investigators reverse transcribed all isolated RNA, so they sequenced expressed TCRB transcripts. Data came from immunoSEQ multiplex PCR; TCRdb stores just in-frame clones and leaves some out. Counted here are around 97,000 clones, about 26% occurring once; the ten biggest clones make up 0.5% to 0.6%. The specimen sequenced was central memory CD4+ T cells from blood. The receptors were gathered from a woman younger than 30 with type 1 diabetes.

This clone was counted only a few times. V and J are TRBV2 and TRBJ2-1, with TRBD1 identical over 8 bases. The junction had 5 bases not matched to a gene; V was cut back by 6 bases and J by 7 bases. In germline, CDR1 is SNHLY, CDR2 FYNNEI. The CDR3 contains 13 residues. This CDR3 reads CASRQGAENEQFF. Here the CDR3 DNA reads TGTGCCAGCAGGCAGGGGGCGGAGAATGAGCAGTTCTTC. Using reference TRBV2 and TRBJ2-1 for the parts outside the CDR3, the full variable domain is EPEVTQTPSHQVTQMGQEVILRCVPISNHLYFYWYRQILGQKVEFLVSFYNNEISEKSEIFDDQFSVERPDGSNFTLKIRSTKLEDSAMYFCASRQGAENEQFFGPGTRLTVL.

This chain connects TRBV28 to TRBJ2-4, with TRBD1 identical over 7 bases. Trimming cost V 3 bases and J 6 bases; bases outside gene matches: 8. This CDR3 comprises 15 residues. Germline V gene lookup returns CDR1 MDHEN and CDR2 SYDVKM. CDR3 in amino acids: CASSFEGAGGNIQYF. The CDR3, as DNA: TGTGCCAGCAGTTTTGAGGGGGCAGGGGGAAACATTCAGTACTTC. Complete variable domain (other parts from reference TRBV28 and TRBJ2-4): DVKVTQSSRYLVKRTGEKVFLECVQDMDHENMFWYRQDPGLGLRLIYFSYDVKMKEKGDIPEGYSVSREKKERFSLILESASTNQTSMYLCASSFEGAGGNIQYFGAGTRLSVL.

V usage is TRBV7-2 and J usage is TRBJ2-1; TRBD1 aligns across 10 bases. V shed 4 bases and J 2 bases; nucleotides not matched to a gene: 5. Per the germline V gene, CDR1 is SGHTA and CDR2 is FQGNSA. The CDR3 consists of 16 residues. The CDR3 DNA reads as TGTGCCAGCAGCTCATGGGGGACAGGGGCCTACAATGAGCAGTTCTTC. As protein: CASSSWGTGAYNEQFF.

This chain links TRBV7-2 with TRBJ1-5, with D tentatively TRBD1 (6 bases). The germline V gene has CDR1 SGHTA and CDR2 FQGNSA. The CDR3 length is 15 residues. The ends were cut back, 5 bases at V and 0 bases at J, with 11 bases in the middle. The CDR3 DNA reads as TGTGCCAGCAGCCCTCGACAGGTTAGCAATCAGCCCCAGCATTTT. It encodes CASSPRQVSNQPQHF.

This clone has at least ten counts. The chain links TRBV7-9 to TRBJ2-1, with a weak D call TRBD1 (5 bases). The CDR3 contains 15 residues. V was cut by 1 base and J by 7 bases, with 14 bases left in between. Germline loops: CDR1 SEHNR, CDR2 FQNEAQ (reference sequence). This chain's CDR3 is CASSLGGAGKNEQFF. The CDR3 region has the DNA TGTGCCAGCAGCTTAGGTGGGGCAGGGAAGAATGAGCAGTTCTTC.

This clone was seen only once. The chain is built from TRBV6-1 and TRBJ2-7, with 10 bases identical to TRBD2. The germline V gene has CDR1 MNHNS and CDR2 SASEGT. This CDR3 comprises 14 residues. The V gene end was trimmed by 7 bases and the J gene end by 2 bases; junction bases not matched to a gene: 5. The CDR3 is CASTSSGGAYEQYF. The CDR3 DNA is TGTGCCAGCACCTCTAGCGGGGGAGCCTACGAGCAGTACTTC.

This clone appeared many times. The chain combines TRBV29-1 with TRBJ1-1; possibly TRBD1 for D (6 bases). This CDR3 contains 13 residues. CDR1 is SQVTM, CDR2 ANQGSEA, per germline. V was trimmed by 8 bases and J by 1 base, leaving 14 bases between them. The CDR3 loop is CSSQGTRNTEAFF. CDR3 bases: TGCAGCTCCCAAGGGACAAGGAACACTGAAGCTTTCTTT.

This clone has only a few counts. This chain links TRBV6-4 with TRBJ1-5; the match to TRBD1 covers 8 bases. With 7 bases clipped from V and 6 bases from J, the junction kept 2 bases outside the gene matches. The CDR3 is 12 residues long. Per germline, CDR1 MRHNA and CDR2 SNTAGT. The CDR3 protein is CASMTGVQPQHF. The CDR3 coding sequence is TGTGCCAGCATGACAGGGGTTCAGCCCCAGCATTTT.

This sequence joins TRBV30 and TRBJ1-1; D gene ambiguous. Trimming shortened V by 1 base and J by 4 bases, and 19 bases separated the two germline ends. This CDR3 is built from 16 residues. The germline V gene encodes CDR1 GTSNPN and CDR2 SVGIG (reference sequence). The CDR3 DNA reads TGTGCCTGGAGTGGCCCCACACGGGGAGGATCCACTGAAGCTTTCTTT. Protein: CAWSGPTRGGSTEAFF.

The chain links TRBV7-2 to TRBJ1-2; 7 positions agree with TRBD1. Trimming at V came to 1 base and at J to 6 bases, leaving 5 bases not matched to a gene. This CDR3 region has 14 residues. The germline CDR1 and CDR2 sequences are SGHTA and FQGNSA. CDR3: CASSLDAQGDGYTF. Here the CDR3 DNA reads TGTGCCAGCAGCTTAGACGCCCAGGGGGATGGCTACACCTTC. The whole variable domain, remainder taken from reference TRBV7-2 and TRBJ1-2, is GAGVSQSPSNKVTEKGKDVELRCDPISGHTALYWYRQSLGQGLEFLIYFQGNSAPDKSGLPSDRFSAERTGGSVSTLTIQRTQQEDSAVYLCASSLDAQGDGYTFGSGTRLTVV.

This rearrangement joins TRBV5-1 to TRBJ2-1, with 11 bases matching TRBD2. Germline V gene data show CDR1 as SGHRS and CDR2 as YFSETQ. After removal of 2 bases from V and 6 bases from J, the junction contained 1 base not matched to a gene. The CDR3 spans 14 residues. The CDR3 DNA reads TGCGCCAGCAGCTTTAGCGGGAGGGGCAATGAGCAGTTCTTC. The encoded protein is CASSFSGRGNEQFF.

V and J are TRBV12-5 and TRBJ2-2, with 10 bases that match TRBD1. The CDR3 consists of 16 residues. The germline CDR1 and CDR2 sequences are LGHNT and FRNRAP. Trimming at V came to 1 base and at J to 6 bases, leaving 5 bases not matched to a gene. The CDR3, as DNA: TGTGCTAGTGGTTTGGATGCGGGACAGGGGCCCGGGGAGCTGTTTTTT. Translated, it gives CASGLDAGQGPGELFF.

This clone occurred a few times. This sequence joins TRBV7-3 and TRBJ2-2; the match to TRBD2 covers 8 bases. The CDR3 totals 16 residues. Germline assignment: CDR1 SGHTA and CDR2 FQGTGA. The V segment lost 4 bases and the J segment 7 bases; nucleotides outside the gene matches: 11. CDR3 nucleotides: TGTGCCAGCAGCTCAACCGGGACTAGGACCGGCGGGGAGCTGTTTTTT. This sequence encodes CASSSTGTRTGGELFF.

CDR3 nucleotide sequence: TGTGCCGTCACTACTAGTCGTCTCTACGAGCAGTACTTC. Translating gives CAVTTSRLYEQYF. J is TRBJ2-7 and V is TRBV6-1, with a weak D call TRBD2 (5 bases). The CDR3 totals 13 residues. With 11 bases removed from V and 3 bases from J, the gap between germline ends came to 17 bases. The V gene's germline CDR1 is MNHNS and CDR2 SASEGT.

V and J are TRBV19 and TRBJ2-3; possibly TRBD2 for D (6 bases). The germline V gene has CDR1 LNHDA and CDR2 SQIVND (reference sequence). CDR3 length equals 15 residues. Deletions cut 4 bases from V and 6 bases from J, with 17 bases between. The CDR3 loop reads CASSTTTSRVDTQYF. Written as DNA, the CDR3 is TGTGCCAGTAGTACTACGACTAGTCGTGTGGATACGCAGTATTTT.

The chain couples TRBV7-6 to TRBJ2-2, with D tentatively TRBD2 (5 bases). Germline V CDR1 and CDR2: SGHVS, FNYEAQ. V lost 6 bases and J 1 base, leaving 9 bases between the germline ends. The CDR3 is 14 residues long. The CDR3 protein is CASRPRGNTGELFF. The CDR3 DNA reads TGTGCCAGCAGGCCCCGGGGGAACACCGGGGAGCTGTTTTTT.

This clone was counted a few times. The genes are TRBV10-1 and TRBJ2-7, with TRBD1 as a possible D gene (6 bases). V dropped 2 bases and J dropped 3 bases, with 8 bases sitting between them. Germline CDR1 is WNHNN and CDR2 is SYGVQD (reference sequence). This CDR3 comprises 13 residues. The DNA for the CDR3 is TGCGCCAGCAGTGAGGGGACAAACTACGAGCAGTACTTC. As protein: CASSEGTNYEQYF.

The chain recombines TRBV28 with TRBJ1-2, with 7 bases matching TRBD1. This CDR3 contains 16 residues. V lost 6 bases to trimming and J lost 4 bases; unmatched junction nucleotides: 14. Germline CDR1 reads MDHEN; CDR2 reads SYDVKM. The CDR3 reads CASSLPARQGGYGYTF. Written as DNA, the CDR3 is TGTGCCAGCAGCTTACCCGCTAGACAGGGAGGCTATGGCTACACCTTC.

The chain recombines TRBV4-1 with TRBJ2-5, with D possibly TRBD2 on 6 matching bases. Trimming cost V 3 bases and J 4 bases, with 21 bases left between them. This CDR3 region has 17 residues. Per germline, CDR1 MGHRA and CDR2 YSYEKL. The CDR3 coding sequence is TGCGCCAGCAGCCATGATTACCGGGAGCCAAACGGAGAGACCCAGTACTTC. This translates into CASSHDYREPNGETQYF.

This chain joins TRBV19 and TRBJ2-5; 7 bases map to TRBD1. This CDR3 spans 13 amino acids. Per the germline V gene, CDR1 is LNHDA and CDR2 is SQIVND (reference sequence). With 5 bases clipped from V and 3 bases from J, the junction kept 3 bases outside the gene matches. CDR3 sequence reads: CASSPGTEETQYF. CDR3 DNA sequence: TGTGCCAGTAGTCCCGGGACAGAAGAGACCCAGTACTTC.

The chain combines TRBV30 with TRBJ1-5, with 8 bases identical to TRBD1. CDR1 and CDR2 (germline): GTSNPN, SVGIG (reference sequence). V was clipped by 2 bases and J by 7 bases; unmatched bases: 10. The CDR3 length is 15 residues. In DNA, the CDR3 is TGTGCCTGGAGTCTCCCCGACAGGGGTGGCCAGCCCCAGCATTTT. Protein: CAWSLPDRGGQPQHF.

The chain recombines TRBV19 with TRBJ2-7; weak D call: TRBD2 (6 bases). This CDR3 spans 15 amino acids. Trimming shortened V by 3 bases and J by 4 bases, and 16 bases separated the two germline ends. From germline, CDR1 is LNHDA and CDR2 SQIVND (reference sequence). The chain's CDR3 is CASSMGAGGTYEQYF. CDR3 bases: TGTGCCAGTAGTATGGGAGCGGGCGGCACTTACGAGCAGTACTTC.

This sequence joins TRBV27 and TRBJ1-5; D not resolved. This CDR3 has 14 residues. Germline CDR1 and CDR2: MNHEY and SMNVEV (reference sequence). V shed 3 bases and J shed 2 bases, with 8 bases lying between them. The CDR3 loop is CASSLRMGNQPQHF. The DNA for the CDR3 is TGTGCCAGCAGTTTGAGGATGGGCAATCAGCCCCAGCATTTT.

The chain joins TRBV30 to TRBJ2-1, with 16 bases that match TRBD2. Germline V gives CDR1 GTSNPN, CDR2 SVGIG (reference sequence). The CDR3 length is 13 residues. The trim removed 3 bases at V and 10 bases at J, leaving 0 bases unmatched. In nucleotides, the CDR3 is TGTGCCTGGAGGGGACTAGCGGGAGGGGAGCAGTTCTTC. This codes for CAWRGLAGGEQFF.

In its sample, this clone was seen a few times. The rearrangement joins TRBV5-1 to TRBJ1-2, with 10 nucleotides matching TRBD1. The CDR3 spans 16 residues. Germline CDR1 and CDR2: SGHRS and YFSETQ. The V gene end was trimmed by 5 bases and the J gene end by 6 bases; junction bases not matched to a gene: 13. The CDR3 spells CASSFGSQGQGNGYTF. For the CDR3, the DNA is TGCGCCAGCAGTTTTGGGAGCCAGGGACAGGGGAATGGCTACACCTTC.